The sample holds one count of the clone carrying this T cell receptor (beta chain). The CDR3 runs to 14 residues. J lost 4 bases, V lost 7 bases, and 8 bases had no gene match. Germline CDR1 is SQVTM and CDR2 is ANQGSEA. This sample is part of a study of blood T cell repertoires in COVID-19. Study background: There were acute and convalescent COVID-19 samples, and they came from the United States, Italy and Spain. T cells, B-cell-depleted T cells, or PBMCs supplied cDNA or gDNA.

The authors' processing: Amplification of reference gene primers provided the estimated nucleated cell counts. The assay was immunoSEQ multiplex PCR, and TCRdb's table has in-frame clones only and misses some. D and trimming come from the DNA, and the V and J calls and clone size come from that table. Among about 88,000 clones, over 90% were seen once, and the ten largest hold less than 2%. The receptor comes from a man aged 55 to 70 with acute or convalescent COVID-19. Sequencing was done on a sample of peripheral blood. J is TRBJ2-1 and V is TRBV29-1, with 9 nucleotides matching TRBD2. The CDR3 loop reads CSAKTSGLYNEQFF. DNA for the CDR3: TGCAGCGCCAAGACTAGCGGATTGTACAATGAGCAGTTCTTC.